This TCR beta chain was identified during a study of blood T cells in healthy people across ages. Trimming cost V 1 base and J 4 bases, with 13 bases left between them. This CDR3 has 15 residues. Germline V lookup: CDR1 SNHLY, CDR2 FYNNEI. Through a sample-barcoded 5' primer and a J-beta primer mix, a second PCR was run for roughly 7 to 12 cycles. One entry per CDR3 protein results from TCRdb running MiXCR on the 5' RACE reads. The table has some 1.8 million distinct CDR3 sequences, roughly two fifths seen once. The sequence came from a human donor in good health. The genes are TRBV2 and TRBJ1-2; D call uncertain. The source material was blood. CDR3 sequence: CASSEEARSIYGYTF. DNA for the CDR3: TGTGCCAGCAGTGAAGAGGCCAGATCCATCTATGGCTACACCTTC.